These 25 T cell receptor beta chains originate from one sample sequenced in a study of technical replicates of blood from a few donors. Libraries were prepared by immunoSEQ multiplex PCR; TCRdb keeps only in-frame clonotypes and omits some of them. The data show about 12,000 clones, 85% to 95% seen once. Sequences were obtained from PBMCs. All receptors come from a human donor in good health.

The rearrangement joins TRBV10-2 to TRBJ1-5; D unresolved. Germline lookup yields CDR1 WSHSY and CDR2 SAAADI. The CDR3 runs 12 residues. Between the trimmed V and J ends, which lost 0 bases and 7 bases, there was a span of 4 bases. This chain's CDR3 is CASSESGQPQHF. The CDR3 bases are TGCGCCAGCAGTGAGTCGGGCCAGCCCCAGCATTTT.

This chain joins TRBV6-1 and TRBJ2-3, with 9 bases fitting TRBD1. The J segment lost 2 bases and the V segment lost 4 bases, leaving 4 bases of the junction unmatched. Germline loops: CDR1 MNHNS, CDR2 SASEGT. The CDR3 loop spans 15 amino acids. The CDR3 DNA reads as TGTGCCAGCAGTGCCGGGACAGGGCACACAGATACGCAGTATTTT. This encodes CASSAGTGHTDTQYF.

The V gene is TRBV28, the J gene TRBJ2-5, with 7 bases lining up with TRBD2. Germline lookup yields CDR1 MDHEN and CDR2 SYDVKM. CDR3 length: 14 amino acids. V trimming: 3 bases; J trimming: 4 bases; junction bases outside the gene matches: 5. The CDR3 coding sequence is TGTGCCAGCAGTTTGCCCGGCGGGGGAGAGACCCAGTACTTC. Translated: CASSLPGGGETQYF.

This chain joins TRBV5-4 and TRBJ2-5, with a tentative D call TRBD2 (6 bases). V lost 4 bases, J lost 5 bases, and 15 bases lay in between. The CDR3 is 14 residues long. Germline V CDR1 and CDR2: SGHNT, YYREEE (reference sequence). The CDR3 spells CASSPAGGLETQYF. The CDR3 DNA follows: TGTGCCAGCAGCCCAGCCGGGGGACTGGAGACCCAGTACTTC.

V and J are TRBV7-2 and TRBJ2-7, with D perhaps matching TRBD2 (6 bases). Trimming left V 2 bases short and J 2 bases short, with 10 bases between. This CDR3 region has 14 residues. Germline V gives CDR1 SGHTA, CDR2 FQGNSA. The CDR3 nucleotides are TGTGCCAGCAGCTTATTGGGACTCCCCTACGAGCAGTACTTC. It is translated as CASSLLGLPYEQYF.

The chain couples TRBV28 to TRBJ1-1; the match to TRBD1 covers 8 bases. Germline lookup yields CDR1 MDHEN and CDR2 SYDVKM. The CDR3 consists of 16 residues. V dropped 3 bases and J dropped 4; count of bases not matched to a gene: 10. CDR3 loop: CASSLAGTGLFTEAFF. The CDR3 nucleotides read TGTGCCAGCAGTTTGGCCGGGACAGGATTGTTCACTGAAGCTTTCTTT.

The rearrangement links TRBV6-1 to TRBJ1-5; TRBD1 might be the D (6 bases). The germline CDR1 and CDR2 sequences are MNHNS and SASEGT. This CDR3 region has 15 residues. The V end lost 0 bases, the J end lost 7 bases, and 13 bases lay between the germline ends. The CDR3, as DNA: TGTGCCAGCAGTGAAGCGGCAGGGGCTGGGCAGCCCCAGCATTTT. As protein: CASSEAAGAGQPQHF.

J is TRBJ2-7 and V is TRBV5-4; no firm D call. The CDR3 runs 14 residues. Trimming stripped 2 bases from V and 5 bases from J, with 14 bases between. Germline values: CDR1 SGHNT, CDR2 YYREEE (reference sequence). CDR3 nucleotide sequence: TGTGCCAGCAGCTTCCGTCTGACTCCTAACGAGCAGTACTTC. Translated: CASSFRLTPNEQYF.

The chain uses TRBV25-1 and TRBJ1-3; 7 positions agree with TRBD1. Trimming took 3 bases from V and 0 from J; bases not matched to a gene: 8. The germline V gene encodes CDR1 MGHDK and CDR2 SYGVNS. The CDR3 covers 17 residues. CDR3 DNA sequence: TGTGCCAGCAGTGACCTAGACAGGGAACTCTCTGGAAACACCATATATTTT. It specifies CASSDLDRELSGNTIYF.

The J gene is TRBJ1-5, the V gene TRBV4-1; D gene unclear. Germline loops: CDR1 MGHRA, CDR2 YSYEKL. The CDR3 is 17 residues long. Trimming shortened V by 0 bases and J by 2 bases, and 14 bases separated the two germline ends. The CDR3 nucleotides are TGCGCCAGCAGCCAAGATTCCCCGGGTTGGGGCAATCAGCCCCAGCATTTT. It is translated as CASSQDSPGWGNQPQHF.

This clone came up once. The chain combines TRBV18 with TRBJ1-2; tentative D call: TRBD1 (6 bases). V lost 3 bases, J lost 9 bases, and 17 bases lay in between. In germline, CDR1 is KGHSH, CDR2 LQKENI. The CDR3 is made up of 14 amino acids. The CDR3 DNA sequence: TGTGCCAGCTCACCTGGACAGACGGAAGAGAGCTACACCTTC. Protein: CASSPGQTEESYTF.

V and J are TRBV5-1 and TRBJ1-5; D not resolved. CDR1 is SGHRS, CDR2 YFSETQ, per germline. This CDR3 contains 17 residues. Trimming took off 4 bases at V and 1 base at J, with 18 bases between the two ends. CDR3 region: CASSVLPAGTSNQPQHF. CDR3 nucleotides: TGCGCCAGCAGCGTTCTCCCCGCAGGTACGAGCAATCAGCCCCAGCATTTT.

The chain recombines TRBV30 with TRBJ2-7; weak D call: TRBD1 (5 bases). The V and J ends lost 2 bases and 7 bases respectively, with 15 bases between them. CDR1 is GTSNPN, CDR2 SVGIG, per germline (reference sequence). The CDR3 has 13 residues. CDR3 amino acids: CAWSQGPQGEQYF. CDR3 nucleotides: TGTGCCTGGAGTCAAGGCCCGCAGGGTGAGCAGTACTTC.

This sequence joins TRBV29-1 and TRBJ1-1; D unresolved. The CDR3 covers 12 residues. The ends were cut back, 4 bases at V and 1 base at J, with 7 bases in the middle. Germline V gene lookup returns CDR1 SQVTM and CDR2 ANQGSEA. The CDR3 loop reads CSVVVGNTEAFF. The CDR3 bases are TGCAGCGTTGTGGTCGGGAACACTGAAGCTTTCTTT.

The chain has TRBV7-6 and TRBJ2-3, with 9 positions matching TRBD2. The ends lost 4 bases at V and 1 base at J; junction bases unmatched: 6. Germline V gives CDR1 SGHVS, CDR2 FNYEAQ. The CDR3 length is 16 residues. The CDR3 region is CASSYLAGVGTDTQYF. The CDR3 region has the DNA TGTGCCAGCAGCTACTTAGCGGGAGTTGGCACAGATACGCAGTATTTT.

This clone has just one count. V gene TRBV12-2 combines with J gene TRBJ2-2; TRBD1 is taken as the D call from the table, unchecked against the DNA. TRBV12-2 constitutes a pseudogene. The CDR3 has 15 amino acids. CDR3 protein: CASRWHRGRCGELFF. In DNA form, the CDR3 reads TGTGCAAGTCGCTGGCACAGGGGCCGGTGCGGGGAGCTGTTTTTT.

The chain has TRBV6-1 and TRBJ2-2; 8 bases line up with TRBD2. Germline CDR1 MNHNS, CDR2 SASEGT. The CDR3 is 16 amino acids. Trimming took 2 bases from V and 4 from J; bases not matched to a gene: 6. CDR3 nucleotides: TGTGCCAGCAGTGAATGGAGCGGGAGAAGCACCGGGGAGCTGTTTTTT. It encodes CASSEWSGRSTGELFF.

V gene TRBV28 combines with J gene TRBJ2-7; D is perhaps TRBD2 (7 bases). Trimming left V 2 bases short and J 2 bases short, with 13 bases between. The CDR3 is made up of 15 amino acids. CDR1 MDHEN and CDR2 SYDVKM come from the germline V gene. CDR3 protein: CASSLGEGGPYEQYF. The CDR3 region has the DNA TGTGCCAGCAGTTTAGGGGAGGGGGGCCCCTACGAGCAGTACTTC.

The chain links TRBV4-1 to TRBJ2-5, with 7 positions matching TRBD2. The CDR3 sequence is 17 residues long. Germline CDR1 is MGHRA and CDR2 is YSYEKL. V shed 4 bases, J shed 4 bases, and the junction held 15 bases outside the gene matches. CDR3 in DNA: TGCGCCAGCAGCCGAGGACCGGTGGGGACTACGGGAGAGACCCAGTACTTC. Its translation is CASSRGPVGTTGETQYF.

The chain carries TRBV19 and TRBJ1-4; D is uncertain. This CDR3 is built from 15 residues. Looked up from germline, CDR1 is LNHDA and CDR2 is SQIVND (reference sequence). The V gene lost 3 bases and the J gene lost 3 bases, with 11 bases spanning the gap. This chain's CDR3 is CASSIWSAANEKLFF. As DNA, the CDR3 is TGTGCCAGTAGTATTTGGAGTGCGGCTAATGAAAAACTGTTTTTT.

The rearrangement uses TRBV5-1 and TRBJ2-7, with 11 bases fitting TRBD2. Germline loops: CDR1 SGHRS, CDR2 YFSETQ. V gave up 4 bases and J gave up 7 bases; unmatched junction bases: 7. The CDR3 is 14 amino acids. The CDR3: CASSPGTSGQEQYF. The DNA for the CDR3 is TGCGCCAGCAGCCCCGGGACTAGCGGACAAGAGCAGTACTTC.

The V call is TRBV25-1, the J call TRBJ2-3; TRBD1 matches 7 bases. Germline CDR1 and CDR2: MGHDK and SYGVNS. Trimming took 3 bases from V and 1 from J; bases not matched to a gene: 1. The CDR3 length is 14 residues. This chain's CDR3 is CASSEGTGTDTQYF. The DNA for the CDR3 is TGTGCCAGCAGTGAGGGGACAGGCACAGATACGCAGTATTTT.

V usage is TRBV18 and J usage is TRBJ2-3; the match to TRBD1 covers 11 bases. Germline V gene lookup returns CDR1 KGHSH and CDR2 LQKENI. V lost 4 bases, J lost 2 bases, and 11 bases stayed unmatched. CDR3 size: 18 residues. The chain's CDR3 is CASSRTSGQGDVTDTQYF. The CDR3 DNA follows: TGTGCCAGCTCACGAACCTCGGGACAGGGGGACGTCACAGATACGCAGTATTTT.

This rearrangement joins TRBV10-3 to TRBJ2-7, with 8 bases fitting TRBD2. CDR3 length: 16 amino acids. The V and J ends lost 0 bases and 5 bases, in that order; junction bases with no gene match: 9. Germline V gene data show CDR1 as ENHRY and CDR2 as SYGVKD. The CDR3 loop is CAISESGTRLGDEQYF. In nucleotides, the CDR3 is TGTGCCATCAGTGAGTCGGGGACTAGACTTGGTGACGAGCAGTACTTC.

This chain joins TRBV6-4 and TRBJ2-2; D is unresolved. The CDR3 loop spans 15 amino acids. Trimming left V 0 bases short and J 4 bases short, with 9 bases between. CDR1 and CDR2 from the germline V gene are MRHNA and SNTAGT. In DNA, the CDR3 is TGTGCCAGCAGTGACTCGCTAGATAGCACCGGGGAGCTGTTTTTT. Amino acids: CASSDSLDSTGELFF.